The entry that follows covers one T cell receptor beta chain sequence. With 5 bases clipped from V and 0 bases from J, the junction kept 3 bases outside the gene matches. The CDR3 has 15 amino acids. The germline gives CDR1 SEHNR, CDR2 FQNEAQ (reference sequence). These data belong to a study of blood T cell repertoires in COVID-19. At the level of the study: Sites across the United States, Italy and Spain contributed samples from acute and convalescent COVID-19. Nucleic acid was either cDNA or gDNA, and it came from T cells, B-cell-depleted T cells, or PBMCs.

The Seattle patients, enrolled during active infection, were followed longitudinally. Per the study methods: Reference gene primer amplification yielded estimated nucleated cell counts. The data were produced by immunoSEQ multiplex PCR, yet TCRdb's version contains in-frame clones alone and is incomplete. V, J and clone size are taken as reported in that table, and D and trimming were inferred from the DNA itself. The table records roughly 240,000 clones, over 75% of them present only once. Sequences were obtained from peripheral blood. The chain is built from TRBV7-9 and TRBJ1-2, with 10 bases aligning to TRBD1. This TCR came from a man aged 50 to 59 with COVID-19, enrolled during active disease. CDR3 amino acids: CASSPGTGANYGYTF. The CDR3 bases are TGTGCCAGCAGCCCAGGGACAGGGGCTAACTATGGCTACACCTTC.